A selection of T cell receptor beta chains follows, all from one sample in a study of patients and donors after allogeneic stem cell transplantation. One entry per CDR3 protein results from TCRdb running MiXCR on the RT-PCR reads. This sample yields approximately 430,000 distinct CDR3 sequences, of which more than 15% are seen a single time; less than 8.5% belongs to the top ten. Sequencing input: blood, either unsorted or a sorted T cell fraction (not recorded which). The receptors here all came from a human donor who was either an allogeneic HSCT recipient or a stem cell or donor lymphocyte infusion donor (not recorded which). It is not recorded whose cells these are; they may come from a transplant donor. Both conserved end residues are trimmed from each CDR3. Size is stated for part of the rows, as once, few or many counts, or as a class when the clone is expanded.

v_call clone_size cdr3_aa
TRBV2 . ASILAEKLF
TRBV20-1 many SARGDSGSWYEQY
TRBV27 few ASSPPPRWNRDEQY
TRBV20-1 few SARDMGGPTDTQY
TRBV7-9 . ASSRQGEGINSPLH
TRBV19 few ASSPGAVYGYT
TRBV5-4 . ASSLRKRSNQPQH
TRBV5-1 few ASSDFRTGVQETQY
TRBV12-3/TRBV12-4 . ASTSGLDEDEQF
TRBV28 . ASSPGTPVYEQY
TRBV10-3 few AINGLAASTDTQY
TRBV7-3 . ASSSPGGNTGELF
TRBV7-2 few ASSQQAPRSNQPQH
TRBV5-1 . ASSLRTGGEKLF
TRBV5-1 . ASSLGRDTQY
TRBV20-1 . SARERGRGYGYT
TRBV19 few ASSMSLNQPQH
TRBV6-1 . ASSAGTGHYEQY
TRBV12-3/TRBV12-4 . ASSLSPIGTPIGSLF
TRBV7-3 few ASSLVGLARNEQF
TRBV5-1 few ASSWGQGADEQY
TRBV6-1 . ASSHRQGRRRNTEAF
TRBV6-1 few ASRARQGLGETQY
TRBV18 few ASSPLPNTEAF
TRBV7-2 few ASSLNRVGGYT
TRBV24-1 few ATRPGLAGVNTQY
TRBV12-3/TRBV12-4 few ASSLHGGNYGYT
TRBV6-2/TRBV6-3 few ASSYSGLAGVLGEQF
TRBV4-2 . ASSQEQGGLKTQY
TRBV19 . ASIGGSSYEQY
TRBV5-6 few ASSSHGGRTDTQY
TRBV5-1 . ASSLRTEQF
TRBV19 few ASSRGRRDRPYEQY
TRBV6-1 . ASSEWGNANTGELF
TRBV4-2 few ASSPKGGSYNEQF
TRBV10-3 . AISGDPFETQY
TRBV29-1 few SVEEGPNEKLF
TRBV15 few ATSSDGLAGGEQY
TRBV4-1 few ASSQTPGSGANVLT
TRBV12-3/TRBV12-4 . ASSLIGGVRNQPQH
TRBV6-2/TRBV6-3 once ASSYSTCEGPAGGSDTGELF
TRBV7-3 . ASSPKGPQETQY
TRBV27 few ASSRFNRGHDEQY
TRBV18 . TSSPDRVAYNEQF
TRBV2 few ASSSGTGVRQPQH
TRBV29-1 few SVLGTDAWEQY
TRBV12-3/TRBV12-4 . ASRTNSGRAGELF
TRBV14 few ASKLAVNNEQF
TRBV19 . ASSIWLTKSNEQF
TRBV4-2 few ASSQDWSGKETQY
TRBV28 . ASSLDLYGNTIY
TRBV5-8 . ASSQGQGGRQETQY
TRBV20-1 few SARNFLAGAGDTQY
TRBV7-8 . ASSSITNTEAF
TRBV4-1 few ASINLFVDRVGQPQH
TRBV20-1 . SASRTSGSYEQY
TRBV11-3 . ASSLGQGSNEQF
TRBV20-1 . SARSVPKNTEAF